The rows below give T cell receptor beta chains drawn from one sample of a study of blood T cell repertoires in COVID-19. Some clones are missing from TCRdb's copy, which holds only in-frame ones; the method was immunoSEQ multiplex PCR. The sample shows 250,000 or so clones, around 84% of them seen only once. The sequencing input was peripheral blood. The receptors stem from a man in his sixties with acute or convalescent COVID-19. Each CDR3 is given with its conserved first and last residue. Fields, in order: V gene, clone size, J gene, D gene, CDR3 protein, CDR3 DNA. A D gene is named only where the DNA matches it firmly. Clone size is stated in some rows and not others, as once, few, many or a class when expanded.

>TRBV18|.|TRBJ1-6|TRBD1
CASSYDRGPNSPLHF
TGTGCCAGCTCCTACGACAGGGGGCCGAATTCACCCCTCCACTTT
>TRBV6-5|.|TRBJ1-4|TRBD1
CASSPQGATNEKLFF
TGTGCCAGCAGTCCTCAGGGGGCAACTAATGAAAAACTGTTTTTT
>TRBV11-1|few|TRBJ1-2|TRBD1
CASSLLTGEDYGYTF
TGTGCCAGCAGCTTACTGACAGGGGAGGACTATGGCTACACCTTC
>TRBV29-1|.|TRBJ2-3|TRBD2
CSVDTGGPSDTQYF
TGCAGCGTTGATACGGGAGGGCCCTCAGATACGCAGTATTTT
>TRBV3-1/TRBV3-2|once|TRBJ2-7|.
CASSQGRTVYEQYF
TGTGCCAGCAGCCAAGGGAGGACAGTTTACGAGCAGTACTTC
>TRBV7-2|.|TRBJ2-7|TRBD2
CASSLVQGLASPYEQYF
TGTGCCAGCAGCTTAGTGCAAGGACTAGCGTCTCCTTACGAGCAGTACTTC
>TRBV7-2|.|TRBJ2-3|.
CASRERGTDTQYF
TGTGCCAGCAGGGAGAGGGGCACAGATACGCAGTATTTT
>TRBV7-2|once|TRBJ2-2|TRBD2
CASSSRTSGRGTGELFF
TGTGCCAGCAGCTCTCGGACTAGCGGGAGAGGGACCGGGGAGCTGTTTTTT
>TRBV30|.|TRBJ2-7|.
CAWHTGLSYEQYF
TGTGCCTGGCATACAGGGCTATCCTACGAGCAGTACTTC
>TRBV27|.|TRBJ2-6|.
CASGRLGSGANVLTF
TGTGCCAGCGGGAGACTTGGGTCTGGGGCCAACGTCCTGACTTTC
>TRBV18|.|TRBJ2-7|.
CASSQQGNEQYF
TGTGCCAGCTCACAACAGGGAAACGAGCAGTACTTC
>TRBV19|.|TRBJ1-5|.
CASQTASGNQPQHF
TGTGCCAGCCAGACAGCCTCGGGCAATCAGCCCCAGCATTTT
>TRBV19|.|TRBJ2-1|.
CASSEGFFYNEQFF
TGTGCCAGTAGTGAGGGATTCTTTTACAATGAGCAGTTCTTC
>TRBV28|.|TRBJ2-7|.
CASSLKSVYEQYF
TGTGCCAGCAGTTTAAAGAGTGTCTACGAGCAGTACTTC
>TRBV11-1|once|TRBJ2-3|.
CASSFIAGTTDTQYF
TGTGCCAGCAGCTTTATTGCGGGGACCACAGATACGCAGTATTTT
>TRBV19|.|TRBJ2-7|.
CASTRGGAEGDEQYF
TGTGCCAGTACCCGAGGGGGGGCTGAAGGGGACGAGCAGTACTTC
>TRBV6-5|.|TRBJ2-3|.
CASGPSTDTQYF
TGTGCCAGCGGGCCAAGCACAGATACGCAGTATTTT
>TRBV10-1|few|TRBJ2-1|TRBD1
CASSEPGQGWGEQFF
TGCGCCAGCAGTGAGCCCGGACAGGGGTGGGGTGAGCAGTTCTTC
>TRBV5-8|.|TRBJ1-5|.
CASSLARKGRANQPQHF
TGTGCCAGCAGCTTGGCCAGAAAGGGGAGGGCCAATCAGCCCCAGCATTTT
>TRBV4-2|.|TRBJ2-7|.
CASSQEDLMTYEQYF
TGTGCCAGCAGCCAAGAAGACTTAATGACCTACGAGCAGTACTTC
>TRBV4-1|.|TRBJ2-5|TRBD2
CASSQTSGGGRQTQYF
TGCGCCAGCAGCCAGACTAGCGGGGGTGGGAGACAGACCCAGTACTTC
>TRBV23-1|.|TRBJ2-7|TRBD1
CASSPLPGQGVCEQYF
TGCGCCAGCAGTCCTCTACCGGGACAGGGGGTGTGTGAGCAGTACTTC
>TRBV18|.|TRBJ2-1|TRBD2
CASQTATSGRSEQFF
TGTGCCAGCCAAACAGCGACTAGCGGGAGATCTGAGCAGTTCTTC
>TRBV6-5|.|TRBJ1-3|TRBD1
CASSYGTGRRNTIYF
TGTGCCAGCAGTTACGGGACAGGTCGAAGAAACACCATATATTTT